Each of the 10 T cell receptor beta chains below was sequenced from the same sample in a study of OX40 agonist ivuxolimab in advanced cancers. Some clones are missing from TCRdb's copy, which holds only in-frame ones; the method was immunoSEQ multiplex PCR. The sample holds 30,000 to 40,000 clones, roughly 90% seen once. This sample comprised CD4+ or CD8+ T cells sorted from blood, obtained in a trial of the OX40 agonist ivuxolimab. The receptor set was obtained from an adult with an advanced solid tumor such as melanoma, head and neck, liver or kidney cancer.

V usage is TRBV5-1 and J usage is TRBJ2-3, with a tentative D call TRBD1 (5 bases). CDR3 length equals 16 residues. The germline CDR1 and CDR2 sequences are SGHRS and YFSETQ. V dropped 1 base and J dropped 4 bases, with 16 bases sitting between them. Here the CDR3 DNA reads TGCGCCAGCAGCTTGTTAGCCTCGTCAGGGCCAGATACGCAGTATTTT. It codes for CASSLLASSGPDTQYF.

The rearrangement uses TRBV6-5 and TRBJ2-7, with TRBD2 matching 13 bases. The CDR3 covers 15 residues. CDR1 and CDR2 (germline): MNHEY, SVGAGI. Unmatched junction bases numbered 8, after V lost 6 bases and J lost 6 bases. The CDR3 loop is CASRDTTSGRLEQYF. The CDR3 bases are TGTGCCAGCAGGGACACGACTAGCGGGAGGCTCGAGCAGTACTTC.

The chain combines TRBV6-6 with TRBJ2-1, with unresolved D. The V gene's germline CDR1 is MNHNY and CDR2 SVGAGI (reference sequence). V lost 7 bases, J lost 5 bases, and 15 bases lay in between. This CDR3 contains 14 residues. CDR3 in DNA: TGTGCCAGCACCCGAAGTGGTATCGACAATGAGCAGTTCTTC. This codes for CASTRSGIDNEQFF.

The chain has TRBV9 and TRBJ2-5; D uncertain. Trimming cost V 0 bases and J 2 bases, with 2 bases left between them. Germline V CDR1 and CDR2: SGDLS, YYNGEE. There are 12 residues in the CDR3. The CDR3 loop reads CASSVGQETQYF. The CDR3 DNA reads TGTGCCAGCAGCGTAGGTCAAGAGACCCAGTACTTC.

V and J are TRBV5-6 and TRBJ2-3, with 7 bases matching TRBD2. The CDR3 runs to 14 residues. J was trimmed by 5 bases and V by 4 bases; bases with no gene match: 7. Per germline, CDR1 SGHDT and CDR2 YYEEEE. CDR3 in DNA: TGTGCCAGCAGCCCGGGACTATCGTTAGATACGCAGTATTTT. Translated, it gives CASSPGLSLDTQYF. Full variable domain (remainder filled in from reference TRBV5-6 and TRBJ2-3): DAGVTQSPTHLIKTRGQQVTLRCSPKSGHDTVSWYQQALGQGPQFIFQYYEEEERQRGNFPDRFSGHQFPNYSSELNVNALLLGDSALYLCASSPGLSLDTQYFGPGTRLTVL.

The chain couples TRBV6-1 to TRBJ2-7; a possible D gene is TRBD1 (6 bases). This CDR3 has 12 residues. In germline, CDR1 is MNHNS, CDR2 SASEGT. V dropped 2 bases and J dropped 4 bases, with 6 bases sitting between them. In nucleotides, the CDR3 is TGTGCCAGCAGTGAAAGGGGGTACGAGCAGTACTTC. This translates into CASSERGYEQYF.

The chain couples TRBV4-3 to TRBJ2-7, with 8 bases lining up with TRBD1. Germline CDR1 and CDR2: LGHNA and YSLEER. The CDR3 has 14 residues. V lost 0 bases and J lost 6; bases outside the gene matches: 4. The DNA of the CDR3 is TGCGCCAGCAGCCAAGAGGACAGGGCTGGCGAGCAGTACTTC. This translates into CASSQEDRAGEQYF.

J is TRBJ1-3 and V is TRBV30; no reliable D call. Germline CDR1 and CDR2: GTSNPN and SVGIG (reference sequence). The CDR3 has 13 residues. V lost 3 bases, J lost 1 base, and 7 bases lay in between. DNA for the CDR3: TGTGCCTGGAGGTACCAGTCTGGAAACACCATATATTTT. It translates to CAWRYQSGNTIYF.

This sequence joins TRBV6-5 and TRBJ2-7; 10 bases agree with TRBD2. CDR3 size: 15 residues. Trimming at V came to 5 bases and at J to 2 bases, leaving 6 bases not matched to a gene. CDR1 MNHEY and CDR2 SVGAGI come from the germline V gene. CDR3 region: CASSRGLATTYEQYF. Here the CDR3 DNA reads TGTGCCAGCAGTCGGGGACTAGCGACCACCTACGAGCAGTACTTC.

The rearrangement joins TRBV18 to TRBJ2-5; D not certain. The ends were cut back, 3 bases at V and 5 bases at J, with 19 bases in the middle. CDR1 and CDR2 (germline): KGHSH, LQKENI. The CDR3 consists of 16 residues. Here the CDR3 DNA reads TGTGCCAGCTCACCTCTTTCGGCAGAGAATAGGGAGACCCAGTACTTC. It encodes CASSPLSAENRETQYF.